This section outlines one T cell receptor (beta chain) sequence together with its context. These data are taken from a study of blood T cell repertoires in COVID-19. Measured with immunoSEQ multiplex PCR; TCRdb has only the in-frame clones, and not every one. The sample contains around 170,000 clones, about 85% of which appear only once. Germline CDR1 and CDR2: MGHRA and YSYEKL. V was pared by 3 bases and J by 0 bases, with 8 bases of the junction left unmatched. There are 17 residues in the CDR3. The sequencing input was peripheral blood. This clonotype was sampled from a man between 60 and 75 years old with acute or convalescent COVID-19. The chain uses TRBV4-1 and TRBJ2-1; 7 nucleotides align to TRBD2. CDR3 protein: CASSHQTSWSSYNEQFF. CDR3 sequence (DNA): TGCGCCAGCAGCCACCAGACTAGCTGGAGCTCCTACAATGAGCAGTTCTTC.